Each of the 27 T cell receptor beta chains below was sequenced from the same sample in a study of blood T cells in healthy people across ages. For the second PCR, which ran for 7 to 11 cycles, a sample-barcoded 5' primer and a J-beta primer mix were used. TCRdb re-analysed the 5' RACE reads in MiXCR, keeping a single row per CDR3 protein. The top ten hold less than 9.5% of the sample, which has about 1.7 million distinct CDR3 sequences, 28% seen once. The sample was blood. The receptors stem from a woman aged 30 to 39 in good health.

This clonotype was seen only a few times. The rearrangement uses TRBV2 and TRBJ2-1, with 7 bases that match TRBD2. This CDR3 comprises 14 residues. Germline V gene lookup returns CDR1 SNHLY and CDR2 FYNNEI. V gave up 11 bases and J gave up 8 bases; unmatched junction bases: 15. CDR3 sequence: CAGAGVTGGHEQFF. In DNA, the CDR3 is TGTGCCGGCGCGGGGGTCACGGGGGGACATGAGCAGTTCTTC.

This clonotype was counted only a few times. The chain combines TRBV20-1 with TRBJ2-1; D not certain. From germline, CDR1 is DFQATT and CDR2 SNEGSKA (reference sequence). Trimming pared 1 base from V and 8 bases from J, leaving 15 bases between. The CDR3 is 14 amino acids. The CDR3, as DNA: TGCAGTGCTAGAGTCCCTGACGGTGTAGATGAGCAGTTCTTC. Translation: CSARVPDGVDEQFF.

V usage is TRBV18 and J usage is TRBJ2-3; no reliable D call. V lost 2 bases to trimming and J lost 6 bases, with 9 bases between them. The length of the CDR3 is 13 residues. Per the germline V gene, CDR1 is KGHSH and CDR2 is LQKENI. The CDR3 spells CASSPSRPDTQYF. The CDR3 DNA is TGTGCCAGCTCACCATCGAGGCCTGATACGCAGTATTTT.

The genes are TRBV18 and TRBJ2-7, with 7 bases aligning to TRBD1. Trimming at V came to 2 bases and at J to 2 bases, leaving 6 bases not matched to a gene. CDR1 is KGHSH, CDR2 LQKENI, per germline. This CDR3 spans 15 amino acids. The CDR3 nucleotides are TGTGCCAGCTCACCAAGAGGACAGGCTACCTACGAGCAGTACTTC. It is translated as CASSPRGQATYEQYF.

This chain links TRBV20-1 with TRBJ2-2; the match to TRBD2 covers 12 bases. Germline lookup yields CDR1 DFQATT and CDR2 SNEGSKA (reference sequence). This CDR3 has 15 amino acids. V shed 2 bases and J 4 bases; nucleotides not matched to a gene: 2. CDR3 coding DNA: TGCAGTGCTAGACTAGCGGGAGGGCGCACCGGGGAGCTGTTTTTT. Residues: CSARLAGGRTGELFF.

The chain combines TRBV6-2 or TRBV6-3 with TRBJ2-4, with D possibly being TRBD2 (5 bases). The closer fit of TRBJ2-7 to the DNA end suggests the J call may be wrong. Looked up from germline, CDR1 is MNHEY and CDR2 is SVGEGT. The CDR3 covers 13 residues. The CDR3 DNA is TGTGCCAGCAGTCCTGTCGGGGTTGACGAGCAGTACTTC. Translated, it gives CASSPVGVDEQYF.

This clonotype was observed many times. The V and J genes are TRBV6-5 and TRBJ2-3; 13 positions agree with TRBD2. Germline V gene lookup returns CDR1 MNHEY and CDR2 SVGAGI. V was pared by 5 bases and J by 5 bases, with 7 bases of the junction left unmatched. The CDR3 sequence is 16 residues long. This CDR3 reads CASSNTRLAGGDTQYF. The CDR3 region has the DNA TGTGCCAGCAGTAACACGCGACTAGCGGGGGGAGATACGCAGTATTTT.

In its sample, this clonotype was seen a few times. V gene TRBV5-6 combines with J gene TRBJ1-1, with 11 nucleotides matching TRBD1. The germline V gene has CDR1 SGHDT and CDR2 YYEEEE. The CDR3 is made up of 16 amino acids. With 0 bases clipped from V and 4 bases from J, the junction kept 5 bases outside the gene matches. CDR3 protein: CASSLGTGGWGTEAFF. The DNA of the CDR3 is TGTGCCAGCAGCTTGGGGACAGGGGGCTGGGGCACTGAAGCTTTCTTT.

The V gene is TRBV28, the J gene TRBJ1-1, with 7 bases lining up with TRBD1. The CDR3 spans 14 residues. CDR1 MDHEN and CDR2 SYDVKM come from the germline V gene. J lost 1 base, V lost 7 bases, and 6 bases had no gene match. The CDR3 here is CASIRQGPNTEAFF. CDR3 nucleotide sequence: TGTGCCAGCATCAGACAGGGCCCGAACACTGAAGCTTTCTTT.

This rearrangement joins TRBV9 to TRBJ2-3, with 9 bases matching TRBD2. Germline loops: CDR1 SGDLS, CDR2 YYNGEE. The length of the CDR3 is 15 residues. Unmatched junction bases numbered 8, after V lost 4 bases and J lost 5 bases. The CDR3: CASSFSGRREDTQYF. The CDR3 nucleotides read TGTGCCAGCAGCTTTAGCGGGAGAAGGGAAGATACGCAGTATTTT.

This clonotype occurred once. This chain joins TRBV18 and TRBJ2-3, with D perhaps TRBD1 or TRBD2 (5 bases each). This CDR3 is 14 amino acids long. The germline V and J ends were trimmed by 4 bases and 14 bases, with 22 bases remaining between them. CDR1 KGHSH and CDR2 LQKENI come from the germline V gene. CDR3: CASSRGRMGDTRYF. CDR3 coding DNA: TGTGCCAGCTCACGGGGGAGAATGGGAGATACACGGTATTTT.

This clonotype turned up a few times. This CDR3 is CASSLKGDNEKLFF. Here the CDR3 DNA reads TGCGCCAGCAGCTTGAAGGGGGATAATGAAAAACTGTTTTTT. The chain recombines TRBV5-1 with TRBJ1-4, with a possible D match to TRBD1 (6 bases). The CDR3 consists of 14 residues. V shed 1 base and J shed 4 bases, with 8 bases lying between them. From germline, CDR1 is SGHRS and CDR2 YFSETQ.

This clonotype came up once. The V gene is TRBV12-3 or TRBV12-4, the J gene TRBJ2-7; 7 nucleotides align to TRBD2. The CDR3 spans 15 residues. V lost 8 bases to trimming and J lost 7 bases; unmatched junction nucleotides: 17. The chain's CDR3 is CASLIPGTTYNEQYF. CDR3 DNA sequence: TGTGCCAGCTTAATCCCCGGGACTACCTACAATGAGCAGTACTTC.

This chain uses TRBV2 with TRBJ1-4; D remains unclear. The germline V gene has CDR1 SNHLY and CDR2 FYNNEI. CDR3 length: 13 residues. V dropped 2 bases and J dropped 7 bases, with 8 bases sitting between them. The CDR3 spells CASSEILGEKLFF. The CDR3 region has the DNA TGTGCCAGCAGTGAAATTCTGGGTGAAAAACTGTTTTTT.

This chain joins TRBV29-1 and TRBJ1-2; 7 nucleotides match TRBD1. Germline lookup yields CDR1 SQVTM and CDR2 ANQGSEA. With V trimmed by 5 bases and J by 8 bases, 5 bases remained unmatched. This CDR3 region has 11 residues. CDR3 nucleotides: TGCAGCGTTAGAGGGGGCCAAGGCTACACCTTC. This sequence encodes CSVRGGQGYTF.

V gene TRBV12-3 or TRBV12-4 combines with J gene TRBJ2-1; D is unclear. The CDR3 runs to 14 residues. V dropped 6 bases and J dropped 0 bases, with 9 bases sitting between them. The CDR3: CASSSLVSYNEQFF. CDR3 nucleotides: TGTGCCAGCAGCTCACTGGTCTCCTACAATGAGCAGTTCTTC.

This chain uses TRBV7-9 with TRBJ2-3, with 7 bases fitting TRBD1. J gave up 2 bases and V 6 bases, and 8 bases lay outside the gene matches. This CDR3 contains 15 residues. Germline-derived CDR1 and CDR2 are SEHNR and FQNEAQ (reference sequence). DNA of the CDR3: TGTGCCAGCAGGCAAACAGGGGATTTCACAGATACGCAGTATTTT. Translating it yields CASRQTGDFTDTQYF.

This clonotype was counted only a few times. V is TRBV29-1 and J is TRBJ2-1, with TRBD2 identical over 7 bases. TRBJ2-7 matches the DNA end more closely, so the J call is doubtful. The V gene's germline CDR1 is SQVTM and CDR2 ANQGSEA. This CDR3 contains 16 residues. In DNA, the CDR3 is TGCAGCGTCTCTACCCTAGGCGGGAGCTCCTACAATGAGCAGTACTTC. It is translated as CSVSTLGGSSYNEQYF.

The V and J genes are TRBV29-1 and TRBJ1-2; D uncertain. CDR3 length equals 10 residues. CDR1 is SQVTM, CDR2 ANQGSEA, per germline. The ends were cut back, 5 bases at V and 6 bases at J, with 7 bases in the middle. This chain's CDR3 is CSVWWDGYTF. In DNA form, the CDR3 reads TGCAGCGTTTGGTGGGATGGCTACACCTTC.

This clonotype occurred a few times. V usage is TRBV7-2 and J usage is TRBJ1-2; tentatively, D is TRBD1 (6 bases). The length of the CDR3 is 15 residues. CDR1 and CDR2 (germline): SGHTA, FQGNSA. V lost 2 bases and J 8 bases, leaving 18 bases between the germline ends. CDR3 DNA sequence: TGTGCCAGCAGCTTAACATATACAGGGTCCGACGGCTACACCTTC. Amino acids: CASSLTYTGSDGYTF.

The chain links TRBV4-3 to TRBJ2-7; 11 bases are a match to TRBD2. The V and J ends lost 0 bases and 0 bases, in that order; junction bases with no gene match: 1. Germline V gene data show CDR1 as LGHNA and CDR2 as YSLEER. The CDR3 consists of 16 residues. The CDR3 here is CASSQELAGASYEQYF. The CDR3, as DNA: TGCGCCAGCAGCCAAGAACTAGCGGGGGCCTCCTACGAGCAGTACTTC.

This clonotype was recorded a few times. The CDR3 bases are TGTGCCAGCAGCTGGGACAGGGGAAGGGAGCAGTTCTTC. Protein product: CASSWDRGREQFF. J is TRBJ2-1 and V is TRBV5-6; 10 nucleotides match TRBD1. The germline CDR1 and CDR2 sequences are SGHDT and YYEEEE. This CDR3 contains 13 residues. V trimming: 3 bases; J trimming: 10 bases; junction bases outside the gene matches: 4.

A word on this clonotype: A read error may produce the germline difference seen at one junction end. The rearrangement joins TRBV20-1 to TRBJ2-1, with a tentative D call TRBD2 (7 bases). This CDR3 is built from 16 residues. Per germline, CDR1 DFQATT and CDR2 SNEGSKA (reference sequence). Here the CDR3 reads CSASLLPRGAINQQFF. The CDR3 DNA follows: TGCAGTGCTAGCCTCCTTCCCCGGGGGGCCATCAATCAGCAGTTCTTC.

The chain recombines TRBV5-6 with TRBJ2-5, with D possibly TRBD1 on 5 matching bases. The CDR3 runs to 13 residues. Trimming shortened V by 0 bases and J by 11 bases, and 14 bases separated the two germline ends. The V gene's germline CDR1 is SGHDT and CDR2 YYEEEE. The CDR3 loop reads CASSLGDRKEQYF. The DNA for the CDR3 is TGTGCCAGCAGCTTGGGTGACAGAAAAGAGCAGTACTTC.

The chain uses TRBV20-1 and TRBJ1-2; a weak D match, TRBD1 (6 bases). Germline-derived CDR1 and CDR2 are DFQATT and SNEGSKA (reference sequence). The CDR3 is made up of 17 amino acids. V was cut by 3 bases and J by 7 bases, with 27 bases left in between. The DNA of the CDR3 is TGCAGTGCTAGCCCCCCCGGACAGTCCCGCCTTGCTGGTGGCTACACCTTC. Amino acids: CSASPPGQSRLAGGYTF.

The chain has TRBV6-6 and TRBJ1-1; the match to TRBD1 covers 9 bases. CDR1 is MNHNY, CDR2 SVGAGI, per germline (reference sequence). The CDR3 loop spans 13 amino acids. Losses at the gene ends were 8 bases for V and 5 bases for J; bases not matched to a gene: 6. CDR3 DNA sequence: TGTGCCAGCGGGACAGGGCGGGTAACTGAAGCTTTCTTT. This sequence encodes CASGTGRVTEAFF.

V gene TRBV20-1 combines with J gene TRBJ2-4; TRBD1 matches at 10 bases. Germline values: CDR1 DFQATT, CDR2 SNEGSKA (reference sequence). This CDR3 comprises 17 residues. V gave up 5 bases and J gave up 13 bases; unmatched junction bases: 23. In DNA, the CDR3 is TGCAGTGCTGGATCAGACAGGGGGCTGGAAATCTACAATGAGCAGTACTTC. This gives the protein CSAGSDRGLEIYNEQYF.